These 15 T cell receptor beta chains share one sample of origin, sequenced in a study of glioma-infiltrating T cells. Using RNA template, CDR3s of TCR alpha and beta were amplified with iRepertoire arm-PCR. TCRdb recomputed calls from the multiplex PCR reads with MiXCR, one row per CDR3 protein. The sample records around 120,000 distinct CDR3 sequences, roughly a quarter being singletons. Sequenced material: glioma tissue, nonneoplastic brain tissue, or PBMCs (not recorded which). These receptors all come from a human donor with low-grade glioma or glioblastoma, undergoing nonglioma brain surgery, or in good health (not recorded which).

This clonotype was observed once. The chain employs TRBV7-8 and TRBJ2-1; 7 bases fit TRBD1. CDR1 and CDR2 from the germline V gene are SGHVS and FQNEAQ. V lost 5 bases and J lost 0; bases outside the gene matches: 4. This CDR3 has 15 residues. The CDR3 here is CASSHRGSSYNEQFF. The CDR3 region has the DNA TGTGCCAGCAGCCACAGGGGAAGCTCCTACAATGAGCAGTTCTTC.

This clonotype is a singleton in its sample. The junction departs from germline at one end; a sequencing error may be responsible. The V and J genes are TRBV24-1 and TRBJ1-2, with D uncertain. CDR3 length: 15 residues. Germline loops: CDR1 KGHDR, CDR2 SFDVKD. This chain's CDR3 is CSTSDPAGDGYGYTF. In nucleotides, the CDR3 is TGTTCCACCAGTGATCCAGCAGGAGACGGCTATGGCTACACCTTC.

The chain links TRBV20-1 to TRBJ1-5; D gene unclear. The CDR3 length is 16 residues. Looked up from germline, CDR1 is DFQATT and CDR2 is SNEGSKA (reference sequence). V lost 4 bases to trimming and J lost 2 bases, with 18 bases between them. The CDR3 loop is CSANITGGQGNQPQHF. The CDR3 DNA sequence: TGCAGTGCTAATATTACCGGAGGGCAGGGCAATCAGCCCCAGCATTTT.

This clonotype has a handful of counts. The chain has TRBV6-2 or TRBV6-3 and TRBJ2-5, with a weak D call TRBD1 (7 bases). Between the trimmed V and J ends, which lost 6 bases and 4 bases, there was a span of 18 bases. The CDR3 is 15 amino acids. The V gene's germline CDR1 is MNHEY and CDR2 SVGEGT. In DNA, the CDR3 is TGTGCCAGCAGCCAAGAGACAGGGCGGGGAGAGACCCAGTACTTC. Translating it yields CASSQETGRGETQYF.

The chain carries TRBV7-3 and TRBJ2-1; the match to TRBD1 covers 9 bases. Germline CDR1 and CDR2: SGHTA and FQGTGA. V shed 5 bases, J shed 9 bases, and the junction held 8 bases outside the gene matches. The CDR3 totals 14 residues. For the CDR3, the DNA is TGTGCCAGCAGCCCGGGACAGGGAACGACTGAGCAGTTCTTC. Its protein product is CASSPGQGTTEQFF.

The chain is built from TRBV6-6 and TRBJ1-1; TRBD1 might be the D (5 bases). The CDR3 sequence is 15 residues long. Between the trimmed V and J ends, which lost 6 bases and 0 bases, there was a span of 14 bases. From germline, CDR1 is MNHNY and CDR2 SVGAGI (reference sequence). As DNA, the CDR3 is TGTGCCAGCAGCTCGGGACTGCAGATGAACACTGAAGCTTTCTTT. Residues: CASSSGLQMNTEAFF.

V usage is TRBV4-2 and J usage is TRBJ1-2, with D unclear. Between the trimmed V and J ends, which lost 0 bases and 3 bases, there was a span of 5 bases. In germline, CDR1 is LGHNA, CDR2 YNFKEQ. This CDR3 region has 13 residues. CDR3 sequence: CASSQDWDYGYTF. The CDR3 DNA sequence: TGTGCCAGCAGCCAAGATTGGGACTATGGCTACACCTTC.

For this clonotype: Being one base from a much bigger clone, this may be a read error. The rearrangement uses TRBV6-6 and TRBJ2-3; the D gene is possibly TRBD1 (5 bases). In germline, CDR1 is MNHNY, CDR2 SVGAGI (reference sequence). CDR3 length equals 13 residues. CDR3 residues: CANSYRRADTQYF. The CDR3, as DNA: TGTGCCAACAGTTACAGGAGAGCAGATACGCAGTATTTT.

CDR3 coding DNA: TGTGCCAGCAGCCGGACAGGGAGCGGGGAGCTGTTTTTT. This gives the protein CASSRTGSGELFF. This chain uses TRBV3-1 with TRBJ2-2, with TRBD1 matching over 8 bases. The CDR3 spans 13 residues. Germline trimming cut 4 bases from V and 7 bases from J; bases unmatched to any gene: 2. CDR1 LGHDT and CDR2 YNNKEL come from the germline V gene (reference sequence).

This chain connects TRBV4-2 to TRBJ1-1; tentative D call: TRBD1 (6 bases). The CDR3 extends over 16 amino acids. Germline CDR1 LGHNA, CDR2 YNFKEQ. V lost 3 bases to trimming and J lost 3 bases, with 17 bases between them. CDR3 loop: CASSQTSRRGYTEAFF. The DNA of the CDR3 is TGTGCCAGCAGCCAGACATCCAGGAGGGGGTACACTGAAGCTTTCTTT.

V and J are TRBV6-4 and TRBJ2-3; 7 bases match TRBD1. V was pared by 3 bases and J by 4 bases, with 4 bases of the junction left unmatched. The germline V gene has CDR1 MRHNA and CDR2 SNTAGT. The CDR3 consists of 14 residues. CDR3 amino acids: CASSERGLADTQYF. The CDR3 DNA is TGTGCCAGCAGTGAGAGGGGGCTGGCAGATACGCAGTATTTT.

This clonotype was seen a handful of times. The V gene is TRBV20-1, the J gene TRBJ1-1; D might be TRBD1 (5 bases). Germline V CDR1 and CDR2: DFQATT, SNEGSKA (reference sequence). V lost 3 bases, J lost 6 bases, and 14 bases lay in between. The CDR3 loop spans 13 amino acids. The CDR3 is CSAREGTWAEAFF. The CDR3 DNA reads TGCAGTGCTAGGGAGGGGACCTGGGCTGAAGCTTTCTTT.

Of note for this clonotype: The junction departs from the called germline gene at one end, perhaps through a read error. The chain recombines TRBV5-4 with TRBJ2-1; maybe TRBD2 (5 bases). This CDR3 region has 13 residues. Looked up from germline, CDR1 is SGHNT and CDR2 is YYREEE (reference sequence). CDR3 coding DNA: TGTGCCAGCAGCTTGGCTAGCTACCATGAGCAGTTCTTC. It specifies CASSLASYHEQFF.

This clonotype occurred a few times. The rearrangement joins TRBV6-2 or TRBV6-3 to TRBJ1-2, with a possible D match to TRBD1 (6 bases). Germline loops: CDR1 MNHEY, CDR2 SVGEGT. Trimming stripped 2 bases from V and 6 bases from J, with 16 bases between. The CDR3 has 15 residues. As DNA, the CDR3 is TGTGCCAGCAGTTACACGGAGGGGGTTCCTGATGGCTACACCTTC. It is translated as CASSYTEGVPDGYTF.

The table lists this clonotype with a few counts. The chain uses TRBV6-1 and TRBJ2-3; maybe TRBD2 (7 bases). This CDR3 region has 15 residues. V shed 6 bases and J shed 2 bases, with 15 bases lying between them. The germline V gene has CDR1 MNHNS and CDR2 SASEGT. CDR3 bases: TGTGCCAGCAGCCGAGCGGGACAAGTCACAGATACGCAGTATTTT. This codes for CASSRAGQVTDTQYF.